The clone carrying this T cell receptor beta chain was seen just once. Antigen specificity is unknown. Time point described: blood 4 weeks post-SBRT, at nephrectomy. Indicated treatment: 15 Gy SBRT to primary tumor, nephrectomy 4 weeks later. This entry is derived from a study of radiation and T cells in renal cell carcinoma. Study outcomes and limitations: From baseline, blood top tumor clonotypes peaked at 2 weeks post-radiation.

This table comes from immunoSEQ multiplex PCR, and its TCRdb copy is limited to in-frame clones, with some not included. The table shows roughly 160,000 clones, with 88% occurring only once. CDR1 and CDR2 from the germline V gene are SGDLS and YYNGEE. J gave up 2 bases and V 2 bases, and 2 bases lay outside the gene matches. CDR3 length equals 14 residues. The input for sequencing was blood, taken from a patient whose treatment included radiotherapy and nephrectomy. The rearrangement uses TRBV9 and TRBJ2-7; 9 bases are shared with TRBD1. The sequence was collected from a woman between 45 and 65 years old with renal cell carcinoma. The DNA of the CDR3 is TGTGCCAGCAGCGTTGGACAGGGGACCTACGAGCAGTACTTC. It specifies CASSVGQGTYEQYF.